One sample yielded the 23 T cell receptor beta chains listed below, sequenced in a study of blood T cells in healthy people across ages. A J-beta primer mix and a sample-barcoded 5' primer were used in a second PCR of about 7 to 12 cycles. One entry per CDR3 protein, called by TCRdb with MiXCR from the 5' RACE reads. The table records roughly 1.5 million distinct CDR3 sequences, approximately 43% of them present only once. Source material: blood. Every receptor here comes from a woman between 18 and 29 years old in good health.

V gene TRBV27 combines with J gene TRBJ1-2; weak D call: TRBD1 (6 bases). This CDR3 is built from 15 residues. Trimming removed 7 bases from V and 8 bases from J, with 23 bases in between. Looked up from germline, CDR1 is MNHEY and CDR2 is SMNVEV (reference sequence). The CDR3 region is CASTRQQGWVGGYTF. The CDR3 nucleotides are TGTGCCAGCACCCGGCAGCAGGGGTGGGTAGGAGGCTACACCTTC.

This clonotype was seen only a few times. The CDR3, as DNA: TGCAGTGCTAGTCTGAGGGCGAACACTGAAGCTTTCTTT. Protein: CSASLRANTEAFF. The chain has TRBV20-1 and TRBJ1-1; unclear D gene. Trimming shortened V by 3 bases and J by 1 base, and 9 bases separated the two germline ends. This CDR3 comprises 13 residues. Germline V lookup: CDR1 DFQATT, CDR2 SNEGSKA (reference sequence).

The CDR3 DNA follows: TGTGCCAGCAGTTTAATCCCAACCCCGGCTAGCGGGGGAACAGATACGCAGTATTTT. As protein: CASSLIPTPASGGTDTQYF. The genes are TRBV12-3 or TRBV12-4 and TRBJ2-3; 10 bases align to TRBD2. This CDR3 is 19 amino acids long. The V and J ends lost 2 bases and 3 bases, in that order; junction bases with no gene match: 14.

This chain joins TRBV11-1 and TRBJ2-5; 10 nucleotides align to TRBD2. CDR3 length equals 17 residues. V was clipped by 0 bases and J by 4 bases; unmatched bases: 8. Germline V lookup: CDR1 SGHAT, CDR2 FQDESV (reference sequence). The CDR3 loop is CASSLAASGSEGETQYF. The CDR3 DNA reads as TGTGCCAGCAGCTTAGCGGCTAGCGGGAGTGAGGGAGAGACCCAGTACTTC.

The CDR3 DNA reads TGTGCCAGCAGGACAGTTATGGGTGGGGAGCAGTACTTC. Encoded protein: CASRTVMGGEQYF. This chain joins TRBV6-1 and TRBJ2-7; D is possibly TRBD1 (5 bases). The CDR3 spans 13 residues. The germline V gene encodes CDR1 MNHNS and CDR2 SASEGT. V shed 6 bases and J shed 7 bases, with 16 bases lying between them.

CDR3 region: CASSQEITLSSYEQYF. The CDR3 coding sequence is TGTGCCAGCAGCCAAGAGATCACCTTAAGCTCCTACGAGCAGTACTTC. The chain links TRBV14 to TRBJ2-7; D unresolved. Germline V gene data show CDR1 as SGHDN and CDR2 as FVKESK. V lost 0 bases, J lost 0 bases, and 12 bases lay in between. This CDR3 comprises 16 residues.

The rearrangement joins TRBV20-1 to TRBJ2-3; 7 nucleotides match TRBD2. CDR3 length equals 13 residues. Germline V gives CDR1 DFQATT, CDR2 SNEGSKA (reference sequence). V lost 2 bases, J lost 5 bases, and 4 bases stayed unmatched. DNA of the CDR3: TGCAGTGCTAGATTGCGGGAGAGAGATACGCAGTATTTT. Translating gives CSARLRERDTQYF.

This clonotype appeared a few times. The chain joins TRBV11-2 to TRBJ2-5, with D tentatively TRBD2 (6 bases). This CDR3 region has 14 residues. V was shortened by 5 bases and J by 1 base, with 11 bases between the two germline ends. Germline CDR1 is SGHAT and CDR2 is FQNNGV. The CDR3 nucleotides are TGTGCCAGCAGCATCGGGACTCCCCAAGAGACCCAGTACTTC. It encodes CASSIGTPQETQYF.

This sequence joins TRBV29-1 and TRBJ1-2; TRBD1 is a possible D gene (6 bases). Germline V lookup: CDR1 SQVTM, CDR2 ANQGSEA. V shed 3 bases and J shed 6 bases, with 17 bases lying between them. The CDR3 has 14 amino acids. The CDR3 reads CSVDLGGGKNGYTF. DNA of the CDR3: TGCAGCGTTGATCTAGGAGGGGGAAAGAATGGCTACACCTTC. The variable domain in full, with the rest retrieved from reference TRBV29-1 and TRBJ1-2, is SAVISQKPSRDICQRGTSLTIQCQVDSQVTMMFWYRQQPGQSLTLIATANQGSEATYESGFVIDKFPISRPNLTFSTLTVSNMSPEDSSIYLCSVDLGGGKNGYTFGSGTRLTVV.

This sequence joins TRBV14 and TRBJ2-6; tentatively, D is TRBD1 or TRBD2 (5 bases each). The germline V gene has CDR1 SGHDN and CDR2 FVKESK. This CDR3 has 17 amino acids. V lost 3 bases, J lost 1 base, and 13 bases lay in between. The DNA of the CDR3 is TGTGCCAGCAGCCATCTTCGAGGGGTTTCTGGGGCCAACGTCCTGACTTTC. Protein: CASSHLRGVSGANVLTF.

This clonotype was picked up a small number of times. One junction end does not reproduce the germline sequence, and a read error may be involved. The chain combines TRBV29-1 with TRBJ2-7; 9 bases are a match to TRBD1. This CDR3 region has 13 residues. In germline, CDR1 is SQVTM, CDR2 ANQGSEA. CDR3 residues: CSVVGTGSYDQYF. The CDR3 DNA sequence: TGCAGCGTTGTTGGGACAGGGTCCTACGATCAGTACTTC.

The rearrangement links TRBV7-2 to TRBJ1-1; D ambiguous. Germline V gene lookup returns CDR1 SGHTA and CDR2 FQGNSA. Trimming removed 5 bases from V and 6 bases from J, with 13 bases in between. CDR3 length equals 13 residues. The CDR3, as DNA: TGTGCCAGCAGCCCTTTTCATGGCGCTGAAGCTTTCTTT. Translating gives CASSPFHGAEAFF.

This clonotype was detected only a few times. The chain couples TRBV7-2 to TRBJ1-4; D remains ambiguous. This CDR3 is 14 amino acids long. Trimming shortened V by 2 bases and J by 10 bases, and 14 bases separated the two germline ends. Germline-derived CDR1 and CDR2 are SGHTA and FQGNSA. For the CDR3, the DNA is TGTGCCAGCAGCTTATACCAGGACTACGGAAAACTGTTTTTT. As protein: CASSLYQDYGKLFF. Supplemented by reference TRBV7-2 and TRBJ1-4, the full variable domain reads GAGVSQSPSNKVTEKGKDVELRCDPISGHTALYWYRQSLGQGLEFLIYFQGNSAPDKSGLPSDRFSAERTGGSVSTLTIQRTQQEDSAVYLCASSLYQDYGKLFFGSGTQLSVL.

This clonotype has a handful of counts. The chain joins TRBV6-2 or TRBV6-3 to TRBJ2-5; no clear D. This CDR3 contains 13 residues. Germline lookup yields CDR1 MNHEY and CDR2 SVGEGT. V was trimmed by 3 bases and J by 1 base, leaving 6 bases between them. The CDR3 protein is CASSYFSQETQYF. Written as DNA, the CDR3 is TGTGCCAGCAGTTATTTCAGCCAAGAGACCCAGTACTTC.

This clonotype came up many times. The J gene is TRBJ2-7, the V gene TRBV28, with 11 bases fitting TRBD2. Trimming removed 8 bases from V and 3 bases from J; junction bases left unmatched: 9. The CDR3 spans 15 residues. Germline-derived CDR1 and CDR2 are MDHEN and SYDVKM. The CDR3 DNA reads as TGTGCCAGCCAACCCGGGACTAGCGGCAACTACGAGCAGTACTTC. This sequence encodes CASQPGTSGNYEQYF.

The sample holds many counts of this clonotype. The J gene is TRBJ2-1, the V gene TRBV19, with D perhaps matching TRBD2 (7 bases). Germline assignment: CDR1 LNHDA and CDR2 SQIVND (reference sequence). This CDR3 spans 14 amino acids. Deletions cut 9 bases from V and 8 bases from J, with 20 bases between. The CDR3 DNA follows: TGTGCCAGCAACCGCCGGGGGGCGGACGATGAGCAGTTCTTC. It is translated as CASNRRGADDEQFF. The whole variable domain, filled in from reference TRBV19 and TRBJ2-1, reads DGGITQSPKYLFRKEGQNVTLSCEQNLNHDAMYWYRQDPGQGLRLIYYSQIVNDFQKGDIAEGYSVSREKKESFPLTVTSAQKNPTAFYLCASNRRGADDEQFFGPGTRLTVL.

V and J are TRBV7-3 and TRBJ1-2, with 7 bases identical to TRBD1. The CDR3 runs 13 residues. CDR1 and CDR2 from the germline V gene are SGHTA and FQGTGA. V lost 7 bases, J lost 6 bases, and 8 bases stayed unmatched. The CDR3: CASNSRGQDGYTF. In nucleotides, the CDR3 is TGTGCCAGCAACTCCCGAGGACAGGATGGCTACACCTTC. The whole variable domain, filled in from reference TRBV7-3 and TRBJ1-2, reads GAGVSQTPSNKVTEKGKYVELRCDPISGHTALYWYRQSLGQGPEFLIYFQGTGAADDSGLPNDRFFAVRPEGSVSTLKIQRTERGDSAVYLCASNSRGQDGYTFGSGTRLTVV.

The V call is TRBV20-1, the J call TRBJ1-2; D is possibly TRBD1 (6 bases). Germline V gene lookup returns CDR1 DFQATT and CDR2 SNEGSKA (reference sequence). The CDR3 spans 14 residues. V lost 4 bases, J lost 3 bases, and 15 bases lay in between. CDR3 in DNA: TGCAGTGCTACCCCTTCGGGGGCGCACTATGGCTACACCTTC. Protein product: CSATPSGAHYGYTF.

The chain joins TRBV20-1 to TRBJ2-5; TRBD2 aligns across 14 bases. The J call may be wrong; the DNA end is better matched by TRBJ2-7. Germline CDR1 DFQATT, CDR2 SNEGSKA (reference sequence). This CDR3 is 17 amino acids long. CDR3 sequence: CSASRLAGGFISYEQYF. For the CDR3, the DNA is TGCAGTGCTTCCCGACTAGCGGGGGGGTTTATCTCCTACGAGCAGTACTTC.

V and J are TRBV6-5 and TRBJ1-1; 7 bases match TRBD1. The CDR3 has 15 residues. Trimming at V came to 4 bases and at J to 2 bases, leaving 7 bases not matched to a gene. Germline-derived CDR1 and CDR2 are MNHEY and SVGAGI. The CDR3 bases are TGTGCCAGCAGTTCAAGAGACAGGGTAAACACTGAAGCTTTCTTT. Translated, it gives CASSSRDRVNTEAFF.

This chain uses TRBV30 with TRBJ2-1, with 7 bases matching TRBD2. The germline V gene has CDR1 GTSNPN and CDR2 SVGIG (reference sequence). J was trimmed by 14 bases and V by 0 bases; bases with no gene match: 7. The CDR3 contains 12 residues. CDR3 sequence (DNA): TGTGCCTGGAGTGTAGACGGGGACTACAAGTTCTTC. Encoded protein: CAWSVDGDYKFF.

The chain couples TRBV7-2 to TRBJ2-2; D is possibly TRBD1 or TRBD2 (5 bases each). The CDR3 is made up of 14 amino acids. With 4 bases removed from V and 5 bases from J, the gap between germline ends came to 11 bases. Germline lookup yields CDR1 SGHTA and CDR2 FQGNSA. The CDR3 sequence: CASSWDGRTGELFF. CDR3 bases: TGTGCCAGCAGCTGGGACGGCAGAACCGGGGAGCTGTTTTTT.

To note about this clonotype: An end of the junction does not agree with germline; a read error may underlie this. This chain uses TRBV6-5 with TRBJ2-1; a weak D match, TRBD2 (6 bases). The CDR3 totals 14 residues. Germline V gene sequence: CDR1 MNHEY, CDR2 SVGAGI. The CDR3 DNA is TGTGTCAGCAGTGGCCGGACTAAAGTCAATGAGCAGTTCTTC. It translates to CVSSGRTKVNEQFF.